These T cell receptor beta chains were read from a single sample in a study of T-cell memory formation after mild COVID-19. TCRdb reprocessed the 5' RACE reads via MiXCR and lists one record per CDR3 protein. The repertoire holds some 100,000 distinct CDR3 sequences, with roughly 10% as singletons. The sequenced sample was PBMCs or a T cell subset sorted from them (not recorded which). The source is a man aged 18 to 30 who had mild COVID-19 (a few samples of this study predate the infection). Cell type and time point are not known. The conserved cysteine and the conserved F or W are not part of the CDR3 here. Fields, in order: V gene, CDR3 protein.

TRBV12-3/TRBV12-4	ASSLGMSDTQY
TRBV30	AWSRIAYEQY
TRBV20-1	SATASGFTDTQY
TRBV6-5	ASSYSIYYGYT
TRBV5-1	ASSINRDRGSDTDTQY
TRBV6-5	ASSEHRGDEQY
TRBV6-5	ASGLRNRADSNQPQH
TRBV6-5	ASSPFRGENTEAF
TRBV28	ASSFGGKETQY
TRBV24-1	ATKEGDHTGELF
TRBV15	ATSRDRAVGNTIY
TRBV28	ASSLPGLAGTSSYNEQF
TRBV4-1	ASSQSRSRSNTEAF
TRBV7-9	ASPPRPMSNTEAF
TRBV7-2	ASRSTGGPSYEQY
TRBV29-1	SAVDGTDELEQY
TRBV11-2	ASRSAGGSGNEQF
TRBV7-2	ASSPLTGGRNEQF
TRBV12-3/TRBV12-4	ASRPLGGQDNEQF
TRBV7-9	ASTPIWNSYNEQF
TRBV6-2/TRBV6-3	ASSYSTGIDEQF
TRBV7-6	ASSPGNPSGGNTQY
TRBV7-6	ASSLGPREIFSGANVLT
TRBV4-2	ASSQGGASEQF
TRBV7-3	ASSLGVAGRETQY
TRBV11-1	ASSPSFGTGELF
TRBV3-1	ASSQESGQRNTEAF
TRBV19	ASTDTLRFYGYT
TRBV7-9	ASSLRTETQVHGYT
TRBV6-2/TRBV6-3	ASTPGDYEQY
TRBV27	ASRPGVGANVLT
TRBV5-1	ASSLQAGPSPEAF
TRBV7-2	ASSLEPGELF
TRBV15	ATRRDMVNNEQF
TRBV29-1	SVQGYRGSGNTIY
TRBV19	ASSIPDSIITGELF
TRBV6-1	ASSAWVTEAF
TRBV11-2	ASSLDVGRGAF
TRBV2	ASTTGGLAEAF
TRBV7-9	ASSLRGSPLH
TRBV5-6	ASSLPTPGQKNSPLH
TRBV7-2	ASSFQRGGLVDTQY
TRBV11-2	ASSLTSGHYEQY
TRBV27	ASSLGQARRAF
TRBV7-9	ASSLVQGAQETQY
TRBV5-1	ASSLRAGARGSEQF
TRBV5-1	ASSRPGTGFHEQY
TRBV29-1	SVELVGDTEAF
TRBV19	ASSILSGGRAF
TRBV2	ASSEVQYNEQF
TRBV20-1	SVTAAGGGNSPLH
TRBV2	ASKIAGGPNEQF
TRBV7-9	ASSSYEGGYSNQPQH
TRBV5-4	ASSLFWGGVYGYT
TRBV4-1	ASSSPGHPAGYNEQF
TRBV6-1	ATFADTQY
TRBV29-1	SVKKMVGGKGFYEQY
TRBV4-1	ASSQVRQRAEGGELF
TRBV27	ASSPTGFGAQY
TRBV4-1	ASSQDQGFSPLH